This T cell receptor (beta chain) was recorded in a study of CD8+CD57+ T cells in acquired aplastic anemia. Findings of the study overall: Controls and patients did not differ significantly in CD8+ Simpson's diversity.

Looked up from germline, CDR1 is SGHNT and CDR2 is YENEEA. The CDR3 loop spans 14 amino acids. V lost 3 bases and J 5 bases, leaving 14 bases between the germline ends. Using genomic DNA as the template, TCR beta VDJ and CDR3 profiling was carried out. TCRdb re-derived calls from the reads in MiXCR, one entry per CDR3 protein. The table records fewer than 200,000 distinct CDR3 sequences, 60% to 70% of them present only once. Note on this clonotype: The antigen is not known.

The chain couples TRBV11-3 to TRBJ2-7; D possibly uses TRBD1 or TRBD2 (5 bases each). Material for sequencing was sorted CD4+, CD8+, or CD8+CD57+ T cells (not recorded which) from PBMCs. The sequence came from a human donor in good health. DNA of the CDR3: TGTGCCAGCAGCTTGCGTACAGGAGGTGACGAGCAGTACTTC. Translation gives CASSLRTGGDEQYF.